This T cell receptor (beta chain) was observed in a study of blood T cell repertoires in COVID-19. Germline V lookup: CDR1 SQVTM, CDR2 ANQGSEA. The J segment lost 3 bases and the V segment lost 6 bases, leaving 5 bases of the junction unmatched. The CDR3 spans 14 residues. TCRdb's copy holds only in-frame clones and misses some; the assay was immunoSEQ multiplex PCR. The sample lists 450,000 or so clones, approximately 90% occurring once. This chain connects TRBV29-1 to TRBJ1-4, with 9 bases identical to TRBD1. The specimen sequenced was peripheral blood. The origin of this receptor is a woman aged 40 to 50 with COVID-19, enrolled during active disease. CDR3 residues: CSVGQGVANEKLFF. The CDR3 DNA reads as TGCAGCGTGGGACAGGGAGTTGCTAATGAAAAACTGTTTTTT. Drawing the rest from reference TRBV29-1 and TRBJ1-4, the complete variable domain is SAVISQKPSRDICQRGTSLTIQCQVDSQVTMMFWYRQQPGQSLTLIATANQGSEATYESGFVIDKFPISRPNLTFSTLTVSNMSPEDSSIYLCSVGQGVANEKLFFGSGTQLSVL.